This TCR beta chain is drawn from a study of shared clonotypes between healthy human individuals. Turning to the study itself: With ages of 18 to 49, the donors were two women and three men. CD4 naive and CD4 memory each took three plates per donor, while CD8 naive took two and CD8 memory one. Findings and caveats of the study: Inspection by rarefaction showed sorted-subset sequencing to be incomplete despite large depth.

From germline, CDR1 is SGHVT and CDR2 SQSDAQ. The CDR3 extends over 19 amino acids. V lost 2 bases to trimming and J lost 2 bases, with 25 bases between them. Some clones are missing from TCRdb's copy, which holds only in-frame ones; the method was immunoSEQ multiplex PCR. This sample has roughly 380,000 clones, with approximately 96% found just once. About this clone: The antigen remains unidentified.

The specimen sequenced was memory CD8+ T cells sorted from blood. Described subset: CD45RO+ cells pooled with CCR7-negative TemRA cells. The TCR comes from a man between 25 and 39 years old in good health. The rearrangement joins TRBV7-4 to TRBJ2-7; TRBD1 is a possible D gene (6 bases). Written as DNA, the CDR3 is TGTGCCAGCAGCTTATACATCGCGTTTATGGGGGCCCAAGCCTACGAGCAGTACTTC. Protein product: CASSLYIAFMGAQAYEQYF.